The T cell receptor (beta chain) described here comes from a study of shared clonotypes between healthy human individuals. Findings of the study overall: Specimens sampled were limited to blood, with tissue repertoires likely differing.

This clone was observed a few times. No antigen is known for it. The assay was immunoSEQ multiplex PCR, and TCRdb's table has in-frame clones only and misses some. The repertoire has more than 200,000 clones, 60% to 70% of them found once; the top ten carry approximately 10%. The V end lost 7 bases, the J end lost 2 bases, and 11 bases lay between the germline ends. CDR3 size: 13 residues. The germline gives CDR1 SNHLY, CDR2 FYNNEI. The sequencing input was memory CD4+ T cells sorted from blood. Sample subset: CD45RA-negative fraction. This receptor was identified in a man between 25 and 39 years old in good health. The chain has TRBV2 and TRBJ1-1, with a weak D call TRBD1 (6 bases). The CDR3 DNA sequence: TGTGCCAGCAAGGGACAATATAACACTGAAGCTTTCTTT. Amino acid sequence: CASKGQYNTEAFF.